This paragraph reports one T cell receptor beta chain. Germline and junction disagree at one end, which may indicate a read error. These data come from a study of shared clonotypes between healthy human individuals. Turning to the study itself: Participating donors consisted of two women and a few men aged 18 to 49.

Across several immunoSEQ plates, the genomic DNA of each subset was split evenly. How the authors handled the data: There were no quality scores in the junction-only immunoSEQ sequences, so filtering differed. Assay: immunoSEQ multiplex PCR; the TCRdb copy retains only in-frame clones and omits some. V, J and clone size were drawn from that table, and D and trimming were deduced from the DNA. In the table there are approximately 350,000 clones, 74% of which are singletons. The sample consisted of memory CD4+ T cells sorted from blood. Stated subset: CD45RA-negative fraction. This clonotype originated in a man aged 25-45 years in good health.

CDR3 sequence reads: CASSLGISSGNKQFF. Here the CDR3 DNA reads TGTGCCAGCAGTTTAGGGATCAGTTCGGGCAATAAGCAGTTCTTC. The chain couples TRBV27 to TRBJ2-1; D gene unclear. The CDR3 is 15 residues long. CDR1 is MNHEY and CDR2 is SMNVEV in the germline V gene (reference sequence).